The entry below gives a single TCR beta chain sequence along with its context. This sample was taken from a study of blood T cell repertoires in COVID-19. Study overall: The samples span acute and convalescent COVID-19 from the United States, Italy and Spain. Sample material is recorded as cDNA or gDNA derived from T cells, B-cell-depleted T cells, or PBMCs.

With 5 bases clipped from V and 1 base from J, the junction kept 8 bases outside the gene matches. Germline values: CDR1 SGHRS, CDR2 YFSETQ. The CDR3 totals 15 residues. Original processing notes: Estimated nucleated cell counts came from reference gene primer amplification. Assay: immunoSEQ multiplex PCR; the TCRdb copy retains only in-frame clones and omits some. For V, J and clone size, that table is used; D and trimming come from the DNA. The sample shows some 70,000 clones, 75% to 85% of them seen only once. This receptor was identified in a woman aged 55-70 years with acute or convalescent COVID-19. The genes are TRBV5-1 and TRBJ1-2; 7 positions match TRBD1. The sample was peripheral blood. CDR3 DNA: TGCGCCAGCAGTGACCAGGGGGACGGTAACTATGGCTACACCTTC. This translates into CASSDQGDGNYGYTF.